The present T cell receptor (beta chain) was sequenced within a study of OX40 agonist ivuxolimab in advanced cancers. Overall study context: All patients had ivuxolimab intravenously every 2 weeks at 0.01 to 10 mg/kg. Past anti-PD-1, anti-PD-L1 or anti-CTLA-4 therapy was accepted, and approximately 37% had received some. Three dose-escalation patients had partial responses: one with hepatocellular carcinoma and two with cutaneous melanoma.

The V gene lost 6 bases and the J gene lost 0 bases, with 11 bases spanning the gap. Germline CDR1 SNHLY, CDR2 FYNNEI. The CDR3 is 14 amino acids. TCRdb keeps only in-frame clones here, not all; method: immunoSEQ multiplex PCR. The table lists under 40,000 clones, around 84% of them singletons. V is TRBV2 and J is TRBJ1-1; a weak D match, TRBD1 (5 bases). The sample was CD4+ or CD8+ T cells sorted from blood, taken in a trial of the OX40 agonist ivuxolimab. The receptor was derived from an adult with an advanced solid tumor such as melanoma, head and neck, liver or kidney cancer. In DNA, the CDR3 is TGTGCCAGCAGATTGCGGGGCCTGAACACTGAAGCTTTCTTT. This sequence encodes CASRLRGLNTEAFF.